One T cell receptor beta chain is described in this entry. This table comes from immunoSEQ multiplex PCR, and its TCRdb copy is limited to in-frame clones, with some not included. The repertoire consists of 200,000 to 300,000 clones, with approximately 90% occurring once and the leading ten covering more than 3.5%. J was trimmed by 4 bases and V by 4 bases; bases with no gene match: 3. The CDR3 length is 14 residues. Germline CDR1 reads MNHEY; CDR2 reads SVGEGT. Cohorts were assigned according to the clinical history that participants reported. Cohort 3 recovery required two negative PCRs, clearance, or symptom resolution. This record comes from a study of blood T cell repertoires in COVID-19.

The clonotype was recovered from a woman in her twenties or thirties who had recovered from COVID-19. Sequencing input: PBMCs or T cells enriched from blood (not recorded which). The chain links TRBV6-2 or TRBV6-3 to TRBJ2-3; 9 bases line up with TRBD2. CDR3 coding DNA: TGTGCCAGCAGTTCCGGCGGGAGGGCAGATACGCAGTATTTT. It encodes CASSSGGRADTQYF.